This entry is about one TCR beta chain. The sample originates from a study of spatial heterogeneity in lung cancer. Study background: The study sequenced follow-up PBMC samples when they were available, at a median of about two years after resection.

With 6 bases removed from V and 2 bases from J, the gap between germline ends came to 17 bases. The CDR3 loop spans 15 amino acids. TCRdb recomputed calls from the 5' RACE reads with MiXCR, one row per CDR3 protein. The sample includes 20,000 or so distinct CDR3 sequences, over 8% of them seen just once. Time point noted: blood at routine non-recurrence follow-up after resection. The authors sequenced whole RNA from tumor, nontumor lung or frozen PBMC without sorting. The TCR was taken from a female donor with early-stage non-small cell lung cancer. This specimen was PBMCs, taken at follow-up. The genes are TRBV12-3 or TRBV12-4 and TRBJ2-7; possibly TRBD2 for D (5 bases). The CDR3 is CASSYRGTLPYEQYF. In DNA, the CDR3 is TGTGCCAGCAGCTACCGGGGAACACTTCCCTACGAGCAGTACTTC.